This T cell receptor (beta chain) was captured in a study of cytomegalovirus exposure and HLA in healthy donors. This CDR3 has 14 residues. Trimming cost V 2 bases and J 1 base, with 8 bases left between them. Germline V gives CDR1 MNHNS, CDR2 SASEGT. The PCR employed 60 Vbeta primers together with 13 Jbeta primers. The method was immunoSEQ multiplex PCR; TCRdb's version includes in-frame clones alone and lacks a portion of them. The repertoire includes more than 150,000 clones, 75% to 90% of them detected once, and roughly 1.4% sits in the top ten. This rearrangement joins TRBV6-1 to TRBJ1-1; no clear D gene. Sequenced input: PBMCs. This TCR came from a woman between 18 and 30 years old in good health and CMV-seronegative. The CDR3 sequence: CASSENLENTEAFF. CDR3 bases: TGTGCCAGCAGTGAAAACTTAGAGAACACTGAAGCTTTCTTT.